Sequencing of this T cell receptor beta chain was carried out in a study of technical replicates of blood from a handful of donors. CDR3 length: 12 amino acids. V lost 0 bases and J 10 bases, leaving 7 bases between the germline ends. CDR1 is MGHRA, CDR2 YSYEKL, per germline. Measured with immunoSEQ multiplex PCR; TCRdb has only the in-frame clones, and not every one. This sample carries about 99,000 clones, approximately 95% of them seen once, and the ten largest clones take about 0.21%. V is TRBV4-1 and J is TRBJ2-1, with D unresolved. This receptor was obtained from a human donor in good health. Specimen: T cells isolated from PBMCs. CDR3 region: CASSQDLVEQFF. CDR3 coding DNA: TGCGCCAGCAGCCAAGATCTTGTGGAGCAGTTCTTC.